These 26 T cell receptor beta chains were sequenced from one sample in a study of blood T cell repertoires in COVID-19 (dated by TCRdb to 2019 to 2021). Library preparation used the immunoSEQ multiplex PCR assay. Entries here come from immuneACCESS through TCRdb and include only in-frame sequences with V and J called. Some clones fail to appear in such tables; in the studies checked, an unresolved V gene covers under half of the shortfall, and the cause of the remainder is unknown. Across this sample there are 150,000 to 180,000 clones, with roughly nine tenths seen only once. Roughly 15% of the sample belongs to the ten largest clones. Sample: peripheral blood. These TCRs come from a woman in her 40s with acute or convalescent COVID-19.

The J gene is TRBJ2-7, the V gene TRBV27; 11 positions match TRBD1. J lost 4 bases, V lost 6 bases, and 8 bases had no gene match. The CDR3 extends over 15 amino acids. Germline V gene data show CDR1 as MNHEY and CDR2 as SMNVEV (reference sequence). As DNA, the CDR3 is TGTGCCAGCAGACTAGGACAGGGGGCGGGTTACGAGCAGTACTTC. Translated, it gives CASRLGQGAGYEQYF.

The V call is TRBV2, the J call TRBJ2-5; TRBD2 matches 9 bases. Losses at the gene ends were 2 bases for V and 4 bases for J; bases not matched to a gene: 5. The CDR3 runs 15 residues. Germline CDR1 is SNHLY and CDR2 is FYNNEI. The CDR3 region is CASSEPAGGLETQYF. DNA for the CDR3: TGTGCCAGCAGTGAACCCGCGGGGGGGCTAGAGACCCAGTACTTC.

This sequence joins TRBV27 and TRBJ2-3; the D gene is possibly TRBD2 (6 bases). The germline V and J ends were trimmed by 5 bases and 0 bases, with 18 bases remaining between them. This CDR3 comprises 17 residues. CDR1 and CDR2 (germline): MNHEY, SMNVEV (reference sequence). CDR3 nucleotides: TGTGCCAGCAGTCAGTCACCGGGACTCGGAAGCACAGATACGCAGTATTTT. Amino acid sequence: CASSQSPGLGSTDTQYF.

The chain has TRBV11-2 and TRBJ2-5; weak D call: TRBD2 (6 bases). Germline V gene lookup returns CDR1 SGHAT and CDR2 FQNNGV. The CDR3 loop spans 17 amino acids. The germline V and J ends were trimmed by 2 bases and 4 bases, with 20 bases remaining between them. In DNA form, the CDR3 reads TGTGCCAGCAGCTTACTACGTAGCGGATCCCTGAGAGAGACCCAGTACTTC. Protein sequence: CASSLLRSGSLRETQYF.

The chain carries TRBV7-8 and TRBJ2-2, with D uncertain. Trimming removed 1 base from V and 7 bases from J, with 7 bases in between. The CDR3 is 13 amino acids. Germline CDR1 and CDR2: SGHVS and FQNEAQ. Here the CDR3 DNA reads TGTGCCAGCAGCTTAGGTCCCCTCGGGGAGCTGTTTTTT. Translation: CASSLGPLGELFF. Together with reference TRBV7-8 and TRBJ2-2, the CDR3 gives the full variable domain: GAGVSQSPRYKVAKRGQDVALRCDPISGHVSLFWYQQALGQGPEFLTYFQNEAQLDKSGLPSDRFFAERPEGSVSTLKIQRTQQEDSAVYLCASSLGPLGELFFGEGSRLTVL.

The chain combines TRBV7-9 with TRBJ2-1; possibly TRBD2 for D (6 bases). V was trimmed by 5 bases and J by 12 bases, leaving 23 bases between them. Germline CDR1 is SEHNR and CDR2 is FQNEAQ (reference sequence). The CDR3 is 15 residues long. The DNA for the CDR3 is TGTGCCAGCAGCATACGGGGAGGTGGGGCAACAAGGCAGTTCTTC. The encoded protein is CASSIRGGGATRQFF.

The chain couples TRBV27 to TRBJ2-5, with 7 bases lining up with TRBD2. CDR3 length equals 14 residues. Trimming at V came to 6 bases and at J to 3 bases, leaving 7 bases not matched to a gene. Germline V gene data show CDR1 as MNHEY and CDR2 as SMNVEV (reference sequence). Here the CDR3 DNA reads TGTGCCAGCAGGCCACTGGCGGGAGAAGAGACCCAGTACTTC. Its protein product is CASRPLAGEETQYF.

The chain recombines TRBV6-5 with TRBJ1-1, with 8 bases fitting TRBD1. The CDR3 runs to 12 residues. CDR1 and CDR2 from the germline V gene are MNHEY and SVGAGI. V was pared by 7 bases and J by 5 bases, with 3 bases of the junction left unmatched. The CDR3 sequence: CASTGGRTEAFF. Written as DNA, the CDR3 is TGTGCCAGCACAGGGGGCAGGACTGAAGCTTTCTTT.

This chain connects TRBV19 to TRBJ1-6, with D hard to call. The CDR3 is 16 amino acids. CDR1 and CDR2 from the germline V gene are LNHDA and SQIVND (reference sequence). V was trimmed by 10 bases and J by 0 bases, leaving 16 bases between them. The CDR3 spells CATKQRVSSYNSPLHF. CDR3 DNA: TGTGCCACCAAACAGAGGGTGAGCTCCTATAATTCACCCCTCCACTTT.

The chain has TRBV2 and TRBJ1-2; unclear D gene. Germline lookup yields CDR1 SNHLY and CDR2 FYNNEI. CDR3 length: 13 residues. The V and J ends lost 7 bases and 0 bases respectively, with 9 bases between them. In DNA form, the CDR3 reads TGTGCCAGCATGGGAGGGCCTAACTATGGCTACACCTTC. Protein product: CASMGGPNYGYTF.

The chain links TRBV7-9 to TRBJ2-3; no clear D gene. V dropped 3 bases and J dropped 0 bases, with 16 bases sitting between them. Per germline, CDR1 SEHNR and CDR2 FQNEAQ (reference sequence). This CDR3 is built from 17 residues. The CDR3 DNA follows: TGTGCCAGCAGCTTGAGTACGACCTCGCGGAGCACAGATACGCAGTATTTT. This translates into CASSLSTTSRSTDTQYF. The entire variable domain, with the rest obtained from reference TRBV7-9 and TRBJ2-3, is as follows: DTGVSQNPRHKITKRGQNVTFRCDPISEHNRLYWYRQTLGQGPEFLTYFQNEAQLEKSRLLSDRFSAERPKGSFSTLEIQRTEQGDSAMYLCASSLSTTSRSTDTQYFGPGTRLTVL.

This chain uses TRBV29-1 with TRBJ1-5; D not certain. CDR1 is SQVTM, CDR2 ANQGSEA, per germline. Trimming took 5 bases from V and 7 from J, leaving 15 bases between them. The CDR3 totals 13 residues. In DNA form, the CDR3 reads TGCAGCGTTTCCCAAACTTCCTTCCAGCCCCAGCATTTT. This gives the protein CSVSQTSFQPQHF.

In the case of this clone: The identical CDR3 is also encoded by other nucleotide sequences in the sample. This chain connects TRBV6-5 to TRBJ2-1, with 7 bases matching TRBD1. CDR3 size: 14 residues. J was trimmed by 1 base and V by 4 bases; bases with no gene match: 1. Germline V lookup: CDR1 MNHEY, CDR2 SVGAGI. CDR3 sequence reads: CASSWDSSYNEQFF. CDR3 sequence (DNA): TGTGCCAGCAGTTGGGACAGTTCCTACAATGAGCAGTTCTTC.

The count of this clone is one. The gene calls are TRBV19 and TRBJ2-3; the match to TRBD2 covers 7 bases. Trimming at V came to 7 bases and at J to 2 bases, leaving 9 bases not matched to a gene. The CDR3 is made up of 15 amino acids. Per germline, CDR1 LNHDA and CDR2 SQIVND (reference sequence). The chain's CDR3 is CASKAGTGLTDTQYF. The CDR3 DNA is TGTGCCAGTAAAGCGGGGACGGGTCTCACAGATACGCAGTATTTT.

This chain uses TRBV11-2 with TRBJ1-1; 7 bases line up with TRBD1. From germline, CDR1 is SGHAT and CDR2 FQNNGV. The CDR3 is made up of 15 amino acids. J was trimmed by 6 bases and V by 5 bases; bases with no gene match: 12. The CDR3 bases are TGTGCCAGCAGCGGTGGGACAGCCCCCCGCGCTGAAGCTTTCTTT. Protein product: CASSGGTAPRAEAFF. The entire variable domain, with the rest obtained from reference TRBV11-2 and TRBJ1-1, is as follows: EAGVAQSPRYKIIEKRQSVAFWCNPISGHATLYWYQQILGQGPKLLIQFQNNGVVDDSQLPKDRFSAERLKGVDSTLKIQPAKLEDSAVYLCASSGGTAPRAEAFFGQGTRLTVV.

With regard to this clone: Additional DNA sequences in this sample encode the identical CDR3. The CDR3 coding sequence is TGTGCCAGCAGTTCCAACAATCAGCCCCAGCATTTT. It specifies CASSSNNQPQHF. V is TRBV12-3 or TRBV12-4 and J is TRBJ1-5; no clear D. The CDR3 runs 12 residues. Trimming pared 4 bases from V and 3 bases from J, leaving 4 bases between.

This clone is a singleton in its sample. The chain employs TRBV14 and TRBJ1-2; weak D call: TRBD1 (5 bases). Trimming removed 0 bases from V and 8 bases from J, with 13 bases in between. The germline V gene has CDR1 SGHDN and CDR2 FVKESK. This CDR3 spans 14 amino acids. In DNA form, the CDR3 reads TGTGCCAGCAGCCAAGATAAGGGGTTATGGGGCTACACCTTC. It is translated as CASSQDKGLWGYTF.

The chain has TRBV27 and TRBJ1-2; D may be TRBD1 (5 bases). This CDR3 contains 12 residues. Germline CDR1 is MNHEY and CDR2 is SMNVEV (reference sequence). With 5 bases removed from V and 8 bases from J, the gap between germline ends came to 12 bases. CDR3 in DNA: TGTGCCAGCAGTGGGGGGGGATTGGGCTACACCTTC. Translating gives CASSGGGLGYTF.

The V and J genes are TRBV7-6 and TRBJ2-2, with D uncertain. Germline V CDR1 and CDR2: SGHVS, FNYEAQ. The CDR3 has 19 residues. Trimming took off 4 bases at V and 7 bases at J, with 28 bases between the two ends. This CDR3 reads CASSWPYGGSRRRNGELFF. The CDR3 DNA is TGTGCCAGCAGCTGGCCTTACGGCGGATCCAGACGAAGAAACGGGGAGCTGTTTTTT.

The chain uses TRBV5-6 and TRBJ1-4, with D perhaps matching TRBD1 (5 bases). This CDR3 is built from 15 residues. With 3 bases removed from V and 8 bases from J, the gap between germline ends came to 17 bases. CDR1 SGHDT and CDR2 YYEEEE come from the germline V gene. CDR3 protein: CASSSTDTGEEKLFF. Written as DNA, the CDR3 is TGTGCCAGCAGCTCGACGGACACGGGTGAAGAAAAACTGTTTTTT.

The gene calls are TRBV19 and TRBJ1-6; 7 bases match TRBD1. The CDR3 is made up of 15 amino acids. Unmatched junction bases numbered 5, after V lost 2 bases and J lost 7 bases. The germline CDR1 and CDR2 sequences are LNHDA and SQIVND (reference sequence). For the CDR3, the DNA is TGTGCCAGTAGTATATTAGGGGGCGACAATTCACCCCTCCACTTT. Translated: CASSILGGDNSPLHF. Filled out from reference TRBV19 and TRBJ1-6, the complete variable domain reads DGGITQSPKYLFRKEGQNVTLSCEQNLNHDAMYWYRQDPGQGLRLIYYSQIVNDFQKGDIAEGYSVSREKKESFPLTVTSAQKNPTAFYLCASSILGGDNSPLHFGNGTRLTVT.

CDR3 loop: CASSQADRGRKKLFF. The CDR3 DNA is TGTGCCAGCAGCCAAGCGGACAGGGGGCGGAAAAAACTGTTTTTT. The V and J genes are TRBV3-1 (or the pseudogene TRBV3-2) and TRBJ1-4, with 11 nucleotides matching TRBD1. The CDR3 is 15 residues long. V was clipped by 1 base and J by 9 bases; unmatched bases: 4. CDR1 and CDR2 (germline): LGHDT, YNNKEL (reference sequence).

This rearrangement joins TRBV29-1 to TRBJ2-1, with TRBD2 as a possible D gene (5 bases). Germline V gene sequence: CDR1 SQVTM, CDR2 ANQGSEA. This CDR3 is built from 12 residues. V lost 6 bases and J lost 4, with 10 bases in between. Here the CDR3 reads CSVAESYNEQFF. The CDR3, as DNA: TGCAGCGTAGCGGAATCTTACAATGAGCAGTTCTTC.

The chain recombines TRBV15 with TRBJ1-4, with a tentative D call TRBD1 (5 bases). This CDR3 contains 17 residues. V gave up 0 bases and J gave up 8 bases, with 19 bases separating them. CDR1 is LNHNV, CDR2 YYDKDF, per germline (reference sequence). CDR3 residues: CATSRDRGPRAGEKLFF. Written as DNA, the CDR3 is TGTGCCACCAGCAGAGATAGGGGCCCCAGGGCAGGAGAAAAACTGTTTTTT.

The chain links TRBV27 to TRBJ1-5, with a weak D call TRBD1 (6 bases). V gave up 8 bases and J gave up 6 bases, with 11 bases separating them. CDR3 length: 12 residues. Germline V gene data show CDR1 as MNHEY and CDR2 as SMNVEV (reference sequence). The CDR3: CASGARGQPQHF. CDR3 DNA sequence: TGTGCCAGCGGCGCCAGGGGTCAGCCCCAGCATTTT.

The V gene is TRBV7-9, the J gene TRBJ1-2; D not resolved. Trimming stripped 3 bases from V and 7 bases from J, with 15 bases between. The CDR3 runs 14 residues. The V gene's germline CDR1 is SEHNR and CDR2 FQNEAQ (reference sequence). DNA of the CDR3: TGTGCCAGCAGCTTGGACGGGAAAAAGAGTGGCTACACCTTC. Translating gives CASSLDGKKSGYTF.